This T cell receptor (beta chain) was retrieved from a study of cytomegalovirus exposure and HLA in healthy donors. As for the study in general: Roughly 80 million unique TCRs from HLA-typed donors were held in an early data release. Study-wide results and caveats: As confirmed in vitro, a few CMV-associated chains were specific for CMV antigens. Some V segments, including TRBV6-2 and TRBV6-3, were excluded as indistinguishable.

PCR employed 60 Vbeta and 13 Jbeta primers. Using immunoSEQ multiplex PCR, the repertoire was profiled, and TCRdb retains in-frame clones only, with some absent. Of under 200,000 clones listed, 80% to 90% are singletons. This clone was found once. Antigen unknown. V lost 4 bases and J lost 3; bases outside the gene matches: 11. CDR3 length equals 17 residues. CDR1 is LNHDA, CDR2 SQIVND, per germline (reference sequence). Sequenced: PBMCs. This sequence originates from a woman aged 18-30 years in good health and CMV-seronegative. The chain has TRBV19 and TRBJ1-3; 8 positions agree with TRBD1. The CDR3 region has the DNA TGTGCCAGTAGTACCCCCGGCAGGGGGCTATTTGGAAACACCATATATTTT. Its translation is CASSTPGRGLFGNTIYF.